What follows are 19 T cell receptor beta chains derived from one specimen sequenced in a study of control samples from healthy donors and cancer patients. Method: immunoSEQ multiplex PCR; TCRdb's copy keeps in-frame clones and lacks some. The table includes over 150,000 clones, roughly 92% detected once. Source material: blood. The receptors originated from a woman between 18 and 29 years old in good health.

The CDR3 DNA reads TGTGCCAGCAGCCAAACGGGACAGGGGGCGAGGGAGGGGACCCAGTACTTC. Translating gives CASSQTGQGAREGTQYF. The chain carries TRBV3-1 (or the pseudogene TRBV3-2) and TRBJ2-5; 12 bases align to TRBD1. The V segment lost 2 bases and the J segment 7 bases; nucleotides outside the gene matches: 11. Germline V gene data show CDR1 as LGHDT and CDR2 as YNNKEL (reference sequence). The CDR3 sequence is 17 residues long.

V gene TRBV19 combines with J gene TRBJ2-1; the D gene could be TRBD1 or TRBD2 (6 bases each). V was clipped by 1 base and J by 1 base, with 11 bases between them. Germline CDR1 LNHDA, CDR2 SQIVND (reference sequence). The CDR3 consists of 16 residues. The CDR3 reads CASSIVRGPSYNEQFF. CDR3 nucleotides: TGTGCCAGTAGTATAGTCCGGGGGCCATCCTACAATGAGCAGTTCTTC.

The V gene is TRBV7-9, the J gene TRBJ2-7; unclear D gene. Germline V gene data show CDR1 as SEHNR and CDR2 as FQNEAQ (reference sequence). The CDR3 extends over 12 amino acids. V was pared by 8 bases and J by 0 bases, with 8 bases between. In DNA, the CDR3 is TGTGCCAGCCAAGGTTTCTCCTACGAGCAGTACTTC. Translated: CASQGFSYEQYF.

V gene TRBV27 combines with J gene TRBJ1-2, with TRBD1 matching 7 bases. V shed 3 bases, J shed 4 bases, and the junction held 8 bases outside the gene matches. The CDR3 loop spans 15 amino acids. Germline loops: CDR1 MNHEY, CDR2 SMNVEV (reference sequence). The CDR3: CASSLRQGFPYGYTF. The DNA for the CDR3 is TGTGCCAGCAGTTTGCGACAGGGCTTCCCCTATGGCTACACCTTC.

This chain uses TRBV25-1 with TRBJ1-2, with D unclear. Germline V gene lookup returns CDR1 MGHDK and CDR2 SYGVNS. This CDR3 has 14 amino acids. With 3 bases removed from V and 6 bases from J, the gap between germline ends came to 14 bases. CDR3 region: CASSDLLGQDGYTF. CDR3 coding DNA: TGTGCCAGCAGTGACCTCCTGGGCCAGGATGGCTACACCTTC.

The CDR3 nucleotides are TGTGCCAGCGGGCGAACAGGAGCCTCTGGAAACACCATATATTTT. Translation gives CASGRTGASGNTIYF. The chain carries TRBV6-5 and TRBJ1-3; D is perhaps TRBD1 (5 bases). Deletions cut 8 bases from V and 0 bases from J, with 14 bases between. The CDR3 has 15 amino acids. Per the germline V gene, CDR1 is MNHEY and CDR2 is SVGAGI.

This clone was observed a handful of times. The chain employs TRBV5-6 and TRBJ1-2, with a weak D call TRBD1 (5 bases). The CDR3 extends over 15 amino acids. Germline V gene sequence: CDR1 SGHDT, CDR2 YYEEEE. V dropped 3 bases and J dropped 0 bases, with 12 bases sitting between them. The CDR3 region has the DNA TGTGCCAGCAGCTGGGGACCCCTAGCTAACTATGGCTACACCTTC. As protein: CASSWGPLANYGYTF.

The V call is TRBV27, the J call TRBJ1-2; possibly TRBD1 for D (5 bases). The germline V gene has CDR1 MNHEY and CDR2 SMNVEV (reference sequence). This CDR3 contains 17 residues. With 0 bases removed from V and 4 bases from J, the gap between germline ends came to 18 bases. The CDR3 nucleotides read TGTGCCAGCAGTTTATCATTCCAGGGAGGGGACTCCTATGGCTACACCTTC. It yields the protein CASSLSFQGGDSYGYTF.

The CDR3 here is CASSRQGGGNYGYTF. The CDR3 nucleotides are TGTGCCAGCAGTCGACAGGGAGGGGGGAACTATGGCTACACCTTC. V usage is TRBV9 and J usage is TRBJ1-2; 7 nucleotides agree with TRBD1. This CDR3 region has 15 residues. Germline V lookup: CDR1 SGDLS, CDR2 YYNGEE. V dropped 5 bases and J dropped 2; count of bases not matched to a gene: 9.

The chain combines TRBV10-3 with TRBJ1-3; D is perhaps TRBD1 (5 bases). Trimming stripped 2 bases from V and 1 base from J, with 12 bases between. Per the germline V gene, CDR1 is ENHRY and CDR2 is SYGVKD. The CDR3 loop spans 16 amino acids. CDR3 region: CAISEGGGASGNTIYF. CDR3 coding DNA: TGTGCCATCAGTGAGGGAGGAGGGGCATCTGGAAACACCATATATTTT.

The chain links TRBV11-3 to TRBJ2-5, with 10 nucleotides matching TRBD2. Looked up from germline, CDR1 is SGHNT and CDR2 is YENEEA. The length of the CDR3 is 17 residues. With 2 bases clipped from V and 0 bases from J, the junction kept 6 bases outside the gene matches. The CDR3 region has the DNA TGTGCCAGCAGCTTACCAGCGGGGGGGATGTACCAAGAGACCCAGTACTTC. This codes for CASSLPAGGMYQETQYF. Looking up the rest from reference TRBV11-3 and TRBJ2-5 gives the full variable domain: EAGVVQSPRYKIIEKKQPVAFWCNPISGHNTLYWYLQNLGQGPELLIRYENEEAVDDSQLPKDRFSAERLKGVDSTLKIQPAELGDSAVYLCASSLPAGGMYQETQYFGPGTRLLVL.

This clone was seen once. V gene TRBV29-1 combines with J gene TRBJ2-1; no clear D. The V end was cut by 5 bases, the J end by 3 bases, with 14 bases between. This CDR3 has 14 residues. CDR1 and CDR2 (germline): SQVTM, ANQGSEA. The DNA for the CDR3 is TGCAGCGTTATGGGCTGGGGAATCTACAATGAGCAGTTCTTC. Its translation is CSVMGWGIYNEQFF.

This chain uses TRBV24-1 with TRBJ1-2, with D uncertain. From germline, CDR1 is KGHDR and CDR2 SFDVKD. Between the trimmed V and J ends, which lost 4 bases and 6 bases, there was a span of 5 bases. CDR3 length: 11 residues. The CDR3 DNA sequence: TGTGCCACCAGTGACTTCGATGGCTACACCTTC. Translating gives CATSDFDGYTF.

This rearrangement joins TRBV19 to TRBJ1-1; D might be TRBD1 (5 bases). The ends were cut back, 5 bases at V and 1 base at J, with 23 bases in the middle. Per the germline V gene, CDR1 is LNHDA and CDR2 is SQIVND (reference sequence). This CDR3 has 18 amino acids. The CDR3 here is CASSSTSFDRPTNTEAFF. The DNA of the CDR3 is TGTGCCAGTAGTTCCACCTCGTTCGACAGACCCACGAACACTGAAGCTTTCTTT.

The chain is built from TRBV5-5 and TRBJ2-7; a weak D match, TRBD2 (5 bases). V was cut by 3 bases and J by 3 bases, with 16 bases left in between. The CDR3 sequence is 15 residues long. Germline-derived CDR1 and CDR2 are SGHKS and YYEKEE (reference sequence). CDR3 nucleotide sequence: TGTGCCAGCAGCTCGACGGGGTCCGCCTACTACGAGCAGTACTTC. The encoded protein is CASSSTGSAYYEQYF.

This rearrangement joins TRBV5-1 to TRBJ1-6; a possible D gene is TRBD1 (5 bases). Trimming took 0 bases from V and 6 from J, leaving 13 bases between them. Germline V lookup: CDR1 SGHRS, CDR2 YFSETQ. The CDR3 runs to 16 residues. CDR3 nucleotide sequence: TGCGCCAGCAGCTTGGGTCCGGGCCAGGGTAATTCACCCCTCCACTTT. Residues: CASSLGPGQGNSPLHF.

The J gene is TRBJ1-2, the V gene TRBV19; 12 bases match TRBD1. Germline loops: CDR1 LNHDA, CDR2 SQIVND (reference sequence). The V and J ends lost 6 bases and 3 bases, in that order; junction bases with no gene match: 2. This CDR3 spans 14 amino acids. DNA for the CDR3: TGTGCCAGTAGGGGGACAGGGGGCGACTATGGCTACACCTTC. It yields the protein CASRGTGGDYGYTF.

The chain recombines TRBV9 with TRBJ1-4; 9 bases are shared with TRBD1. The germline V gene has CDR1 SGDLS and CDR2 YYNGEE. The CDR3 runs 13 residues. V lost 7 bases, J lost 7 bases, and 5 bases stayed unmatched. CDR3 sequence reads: CASGDRAGEKLFF. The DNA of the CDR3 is TGTGCCAGCGGGGACAGGGCCGGTGAAAAACTGTTTTTT.

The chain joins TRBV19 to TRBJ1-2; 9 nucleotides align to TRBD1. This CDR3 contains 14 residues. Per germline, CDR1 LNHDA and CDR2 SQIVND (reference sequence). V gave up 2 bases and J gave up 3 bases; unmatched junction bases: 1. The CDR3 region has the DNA TGTGCCAGTAGTATAAACAGGGGGCACTATGGCTACACCTTC. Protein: CASSINRGHYGYTF.